This T cell receptor (beta chain) was captured by sequencing in a study of regulatory T cells in long-lasting Graves disease. Across the whole study: With positive TSH receptor antibodies and over 5 years of antithyroid drugs, Graves' disease was considered persistent. General study points: Limited sample numbers may have lowered accuracy. Patients with persistent disease shared 2,900 or so public clonotypes, outpacing the 966 shared by new patients.

This CDR3 region has 14 residues. Germline CDR1 LNHDA, CDR2 SQIVND (reference sequence). Deletions cut 1 base from V and 3 bases from J, with 7 bases between. This clonotype was counted only a few times. Its antigen is undetermined. Time point in this sample: persistent/refractory GD, antithyroid drugs over 5 years with positive TRAb. The TCR library was made from RNA that had been extracted from PBMCs in TRIzol. American Thyroid Association guidelines defined how Graves' disease was diagnosed. Building the TCR beta libraries relied on iRepertoire HTBI primers, and CDR3 regions underwent Arm-PCR. Via MiXCR, TCRdb re-called the multiplex PCR reads, giving one row per CDR3 protein. The repertoire holds about 290,000 distinct CDR3 sequences, with 20% to 25% as singletons.

The source of this sequence is a female donor with Graves disease. This sample comprised peripheral blood mononuclear cells (PBMCs), obtained when the disease was refractory, from a patient treated with antithyroid drugs. The chain is built from TRBV19 and TRBJ1-5; D possibly corresponds to TRBD1 (5 bases). The CDR3 spells CASSIGQLNQPQHF. The CDR3 bases are TGTGCCAGTAGTATAGGACAGCTCAATCAGCCCCAGCATTTT.